These 5 T cell receptor beta chains originate from one sample sequenced in a study of response to subunit inactivated influenza vaccine. From the RT-PCR reads, TCRdb called clonotypes with MiXCR, one entry per CDR3 protein. This sample has roughly 710,000 distinct CDR3 sequences, with 11% to 15% found just once. The specimen comprised PBMCs from blood, sampled about 14 days before vaccination. The receptors come from a man between 50 and 59 years old who received an inactivated influenza vaccine.

V usage is TRBV28 and J usage is TRBJ2-3, with D unresolved. The V gene's germline CDR1 is MDHEN and CDR2 SYDVKM. This CDR3 has 13 amino acids. V shed 9 bases and J shed 2 bases, with 12 bases lying between them. Here the CDR3 reads CASFGSLTDTQYF. The CDR3, as DNA: TGTGCCAGTTTTGGGTCCCTCACAGATACGCAGTATTTT.

This clonotype was detected ten times or more. The chain uses TRBV5-6 and TRBJ1-4; 8 bases agree with TRBD1. Germline CDR1 is SGHDT and CDR2 is YYEEEE. V lost 2 bases and J lost 4; bases outside the gene matches: 1. The CDR3 loop spans 14 amino acids. CDR3 DNA: TGTGCCAGCAGCTTCGGACAGGGTAATGAAAAACTGTTTTTT. It yields the protein CASSFGQGNEKLFF.

This rearrangement joins TRBV6-1 to TRBJ2-7, with TRBD2 matching over 7 bases. J gave up 2 bases and V 6 bases, and 13 bases lay outside the gene matches. The CDR3 is 16 residues long. Germline assignment: CDR1 MNHNS and CDR2 SASEGT. The CDR3 spells CASSLLGGRRPYEQYF. The CDR3, as DNA: TGTGCCAGCAGCCTTTTGGGGGGGAGGCGACCCTACGAGCAGTACTTC.

The chain joins TRBV7-2 to TRBJ1-2; no clear D. The CDR3 has 16 residues. In germline, CDR1 is SGHTA, CDR2 FQGNSA. V lost 5 bases, J lost 1 base, and 17 bases lay in between. The CDR3 sequence is CASSHTSVDLNYGYTF. Here the CDR3 DNA reads TGTGCCAGCAGCCACACCTCGGTGGATCTTAACTATGGCTACACCTTC.

At least ten counts were recorded for this clonotype. CDR3 sequence: CASKRGESSYEQYF. DNA for the CDR3: TGTGCCAGCAAAAGGGGGGAGAGCTCCTACGAGCAGTACTTC. V gene TRBV12-3 or TRBV12-4 combines with J gene TRBJ2-7; the D call may be TRBD1 or TRBD2 (6 bases each). The CDR3 has 14 amino acids. The ends were cut back, 7 bases at V and 0 bases at J, with 13 bases in the middle.